The T cell receptor (beta chain) described here comes from a study of T-cell memory formation after mild COVID-19. Concerning this clonotype itself: Its antigen is unknown.

Study findings and constraints: Cross-reactive memory apparently joined, as some responding clones appeared in pre-infection memory.

The V end was cut by 5 bases, the J end by 0 bases, with 15 bases between. The CDR3 consists of 16 residues. The germline V gene encodes CDR1 LGHDT and CDR2 YNNKEL (reference sequence). TCRdb re-called the 5' RACE reads with MiXCR, one entry per CDR3 protein. The top ten clones hold roughly 20% of a sample with approximately 250,000 distinct CDR3 sequences, roughly 17% of them seen once. The origin of this receptor is a man younger than 35 who had mild COVID-19 (a few samples of this study predate the infection). Cell type and time point are not known. Sample: PBMCs or a T cell subset sorted from them (not recorded which). The chain combines TRBV3-1 with TRBJ2-3, with D unresolved. CDR3: CASSKGRLTSTDTQYF. The CDR3 coding sequence is TGTGCCAGCAGCAAAGGTCGGCTAACTAGCACAGATACGCAGTATTTT.